This TCR beta chain was recovered during a study of T-cell reconstitution after alpha-beta-depleted transplantation in children. General study findings and limits: T-cell counts and diversity were attributed mostly to newly produced T cells one year after transplant.

This clonotype came up a few times. Its antigen is not known. For TCRbeta, the library was prepared with unique molecular identifiers. One entry per CDR3 protein, called by TCRdb with MiXCR from the PCR reads. Of about 980,000 distinct CDR3 sequences in the sample, roughly 29% are singletons; the top ten hold under 30%. The germline gives CDR1 DFQATT, CDR2 SNEGSKA (reference sequence). J was trimmed by 3 bases and V by 6 bases; bases with no gene match: 18. This CDR3 has 17 amino acids. The sequencing used PBMCs, mostly from graft donor cells, collected 360 days after TCRalphabeta/CD19-depleted stem cell transplant. The chain uses TRBV20-1 and TRBJ2-7; 9 bases fit TRBD2. The receptor was isolated from a boy under three years old who had a stem cell transplant for SCID, so the T cells may come from the graft donor. The CDR3 nucleotides are TGCAGTGCAACAAGACCGGGACTAGCCCCAACAGGCTACGAGCAGTACTTC. Protein sequence: CSATRPGLAPTGYEQYF.